The source of this T cell receptor (beta chain) is a study of blood T cell repertoires in COVID-19. The CDR3 totals 18 residues. Measured with immunoSEQ multiplex PCR; TCRdb has only the in-frame clones, and not every one. The sample shows 150,000 to 190,000 clones, 75% to 90% of them seen only once. This chain connects TRBV1 to TRBJ2-1; TRBD2 is taken as the D call from the table, unchecked against the DNA. TRBV1 is a pseudogene locus. The source is a woman between 40 and 55 years old with acute or convalescent COVID-19. The sample taken for sequencing was peripheral blood. The CDR3 DNA is TGCACCAGCAGCCATTCCGGGACTAGCGGGAGGGCCTACAATGAGCAGTTCTTC. Its protein is CTSSHSGTSGRAYNEQFF.